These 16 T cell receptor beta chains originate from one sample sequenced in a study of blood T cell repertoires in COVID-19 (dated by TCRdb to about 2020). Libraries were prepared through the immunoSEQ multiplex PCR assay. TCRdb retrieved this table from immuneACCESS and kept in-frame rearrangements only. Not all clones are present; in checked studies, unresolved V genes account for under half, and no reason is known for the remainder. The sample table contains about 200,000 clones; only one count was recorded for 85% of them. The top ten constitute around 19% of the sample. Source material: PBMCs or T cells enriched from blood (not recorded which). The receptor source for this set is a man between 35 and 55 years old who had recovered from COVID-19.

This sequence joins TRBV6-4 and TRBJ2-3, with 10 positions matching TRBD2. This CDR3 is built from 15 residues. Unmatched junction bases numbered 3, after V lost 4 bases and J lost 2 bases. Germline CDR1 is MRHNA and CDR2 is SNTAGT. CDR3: CASSAGTSATDTQYF. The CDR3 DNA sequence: TGTGCCAGCAGTGCCGGGACTAGCGCCACAGATACGCAGTATTTT.

The CDR3 nucleotides read TGTGCCAGCTCACCAATCTCAGCGAACACCGGGGAGCTGTTTTTT. Translation: CASSPISANTGELFF. The chain uses TRBV18 and TRBJ2-2; no definite D call. CDR3 length equals 15 residues. Trimming stripped 2 bases from V and 0 bases from J, with 7 bases between. CDR1 is KGHSH and CDR2 is LQKENI in the germline V gene.

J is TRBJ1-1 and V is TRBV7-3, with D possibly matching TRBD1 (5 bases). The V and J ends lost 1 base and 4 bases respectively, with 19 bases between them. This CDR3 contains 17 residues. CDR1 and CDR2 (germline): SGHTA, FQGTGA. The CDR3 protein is CASSLIPRDPQATEAFF. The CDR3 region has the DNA TGTGCCAGCAGCTTAATCCCGCGGGACCCTCAGGCCACTGAAGCTTTCTTT.

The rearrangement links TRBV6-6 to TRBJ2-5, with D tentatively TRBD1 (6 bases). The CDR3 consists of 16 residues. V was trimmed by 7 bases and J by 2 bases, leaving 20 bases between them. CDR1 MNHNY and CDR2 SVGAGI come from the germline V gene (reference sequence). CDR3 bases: TGTGCCAGCACTTCTCTTCCGACAGGCCAACAAGAGACCCAGTACTTC. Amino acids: CASTSLPTGQQETQYF.

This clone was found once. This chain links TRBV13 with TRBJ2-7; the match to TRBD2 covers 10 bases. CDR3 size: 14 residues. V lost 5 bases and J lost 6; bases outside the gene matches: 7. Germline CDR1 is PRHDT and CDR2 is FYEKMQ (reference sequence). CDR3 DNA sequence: TGTGCCAGCAGCCCTAGCGGGAGTGTCTCCGAGCAGTACTTC. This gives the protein CASSPSGSVSEQYF.

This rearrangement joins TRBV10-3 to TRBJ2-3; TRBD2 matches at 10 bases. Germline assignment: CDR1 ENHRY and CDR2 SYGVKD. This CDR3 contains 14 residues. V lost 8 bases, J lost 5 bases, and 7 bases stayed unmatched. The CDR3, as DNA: TGTGCCATCGCCCCAGCGGGAGGGGGAGATACGCAGTATTTT. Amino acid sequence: CAIAPAGGGDTQYF.

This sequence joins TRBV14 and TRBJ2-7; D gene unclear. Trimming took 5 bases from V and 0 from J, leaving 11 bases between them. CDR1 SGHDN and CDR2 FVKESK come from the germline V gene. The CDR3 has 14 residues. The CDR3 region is CASSYSRVSYEQYF. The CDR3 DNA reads TGTGCCAGCAGCTATTCCCGGGTCTCCTACGAGCAGTACTTC.

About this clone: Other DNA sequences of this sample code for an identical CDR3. The CDR3 here is CASSLEQGNSPLHF. CDR3 DNA sequence: TGTGCCAGCAGCTTGGAACAGGGAAATTCACCCCTCCACTTT. The chain is built from TRBV5-4 and TRBJ1-6, with a tentative D call TRBD1 (6 bases). V was trimmed by 0 bases and J by 7 bases, leaving 8 bases between them. CDR1 and CDR2 from the germline V gene are SGHNT and YYREEE (reference sequence). CDR3 length: 14 amino acids. The full variable domain, in which reference TRBV5-4 and TRBJ1-6 provide the parts outside the CDR3, is ETGVTQSPTHLIKTRGQQVTLRCSSQSGHNTVSWYQQALGQGPQFIFQYYREEENGRGNFPPRFSGLQFPNYSSELNVNALELDDSALYLCASSLEQGNSPLHFGNGTRLTVT.

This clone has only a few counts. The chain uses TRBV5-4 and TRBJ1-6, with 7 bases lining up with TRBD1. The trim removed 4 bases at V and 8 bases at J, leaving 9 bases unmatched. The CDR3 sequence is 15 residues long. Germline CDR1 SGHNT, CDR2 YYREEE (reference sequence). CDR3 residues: CASSPKGQWDSPLHF. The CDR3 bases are TGTGCCAGCAGCCCAAAGGGACAGTGGGATTCACCCCTCCACTTT.

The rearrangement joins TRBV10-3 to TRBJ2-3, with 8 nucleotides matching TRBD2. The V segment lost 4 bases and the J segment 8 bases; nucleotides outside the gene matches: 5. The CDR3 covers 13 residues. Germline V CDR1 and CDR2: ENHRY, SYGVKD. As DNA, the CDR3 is TGTGCCATCAGTGGAGCGGGGGAGGGTACGCAGTATTTT. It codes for CAISGAGEGTQYF.

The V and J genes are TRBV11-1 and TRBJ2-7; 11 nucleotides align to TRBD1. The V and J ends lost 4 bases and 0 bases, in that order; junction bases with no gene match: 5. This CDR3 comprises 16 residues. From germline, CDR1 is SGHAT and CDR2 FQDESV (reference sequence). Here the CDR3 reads CASSYGQGASSYEQYF. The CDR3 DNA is TGTGCCAGCAGCTACGGACAGGGGGCGAGCTCCTACGAGCAGTACTTC.

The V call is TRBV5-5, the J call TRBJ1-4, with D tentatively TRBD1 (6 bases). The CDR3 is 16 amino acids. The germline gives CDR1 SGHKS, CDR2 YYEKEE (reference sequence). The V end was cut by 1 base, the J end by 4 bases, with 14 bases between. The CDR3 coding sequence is TGTGCCAGCAGCTTGTTTCTCGGACAGAGTAATGAAAAACTGTTTTTT. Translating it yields CASSLFLGQSNEKLFF.

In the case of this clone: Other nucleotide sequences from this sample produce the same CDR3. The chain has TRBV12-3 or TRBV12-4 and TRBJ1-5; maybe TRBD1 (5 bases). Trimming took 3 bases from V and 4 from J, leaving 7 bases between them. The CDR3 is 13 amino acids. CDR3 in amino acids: CASSLGQNQPQHF. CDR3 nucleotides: TGTGCCAGCAGTTTGGGGCAGAATCAGCCCCAGCATTTT.

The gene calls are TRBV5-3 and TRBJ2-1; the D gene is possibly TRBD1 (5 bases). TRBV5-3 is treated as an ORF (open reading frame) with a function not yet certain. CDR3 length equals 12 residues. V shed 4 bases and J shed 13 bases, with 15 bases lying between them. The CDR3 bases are TGTGCCAGAAGCGTACCTAGGCAGGGCCAGTTCTTC. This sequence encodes CARSVPRQGQFF.

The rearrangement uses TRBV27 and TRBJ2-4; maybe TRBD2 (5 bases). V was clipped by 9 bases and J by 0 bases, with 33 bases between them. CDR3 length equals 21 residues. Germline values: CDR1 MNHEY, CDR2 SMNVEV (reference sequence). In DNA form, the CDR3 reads TGTGCCAGTAGCCTTTACTATCTCTCTGGACTGAAAACATTAGCCAAAAACATTCAGTACTTC. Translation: CASSLYYLSGLKTLAKNIQYF.

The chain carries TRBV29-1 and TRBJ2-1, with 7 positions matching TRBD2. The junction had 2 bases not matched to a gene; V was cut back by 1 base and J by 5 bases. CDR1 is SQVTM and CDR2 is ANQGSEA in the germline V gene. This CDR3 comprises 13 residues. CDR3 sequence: CSVEVGGDNEQFF. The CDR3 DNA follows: TGCAGCGTTGAAGTGGGAGGGGACAATGAGCAGTTCTTC.